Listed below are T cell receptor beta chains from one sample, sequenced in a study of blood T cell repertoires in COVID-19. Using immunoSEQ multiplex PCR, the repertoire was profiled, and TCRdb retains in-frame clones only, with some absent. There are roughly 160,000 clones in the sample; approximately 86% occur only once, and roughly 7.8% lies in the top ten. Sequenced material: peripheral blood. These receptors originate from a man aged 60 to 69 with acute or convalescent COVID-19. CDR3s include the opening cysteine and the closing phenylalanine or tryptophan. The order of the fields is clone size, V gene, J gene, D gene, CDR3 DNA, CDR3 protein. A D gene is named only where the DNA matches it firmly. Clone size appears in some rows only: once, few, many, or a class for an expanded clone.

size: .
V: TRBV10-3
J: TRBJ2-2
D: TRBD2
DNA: TGTGCCACCGCCCCATCATTGCTAGCGGGAAAGGGGGCCGGGGAGCTGTTTTTT
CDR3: CATAPSLLAGKGAGELFF

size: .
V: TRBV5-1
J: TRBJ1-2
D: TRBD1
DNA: TGCGCCAGCAGGGGCGGGACAGGGTTCCTCGCCTTC
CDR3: CASRGGTGFLAF

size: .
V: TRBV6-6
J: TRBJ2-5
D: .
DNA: TGTGCCAGCAACGAGGGCCGAGAGACCCAGTACTTC
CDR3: CASNEGRETQYF

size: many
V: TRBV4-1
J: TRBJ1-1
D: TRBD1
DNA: TGCGCCAGCAGCCAGGCCACAGGGGGAGCTTTCTTT
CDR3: CASSQATGGAFF

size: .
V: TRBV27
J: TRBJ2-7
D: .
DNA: TGTGCCAGCACCCCGCGCGAGCAGTACTTC
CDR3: CASTPREQYF

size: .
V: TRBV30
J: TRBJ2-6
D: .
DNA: TGTGCCTGGAGCAAAATAGCGGCTGGGGCCAACGTCCTGACTTTC
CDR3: CAWSKIAAGANVLTF

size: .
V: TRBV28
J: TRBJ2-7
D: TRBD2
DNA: TGTGCCAGCAGTTCCCTTCCGGGACTAGCGGGAGGTTCATACTACGAGCAGTACTTC
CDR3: CASSSLPGLAGGSYYEQYF

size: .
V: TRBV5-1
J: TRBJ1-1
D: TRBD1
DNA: TGCGCCAGCAGCTTGGTAGCAGGGGGCACTGAAGCTTTCTTT
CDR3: CASSLVAGGTEAFF

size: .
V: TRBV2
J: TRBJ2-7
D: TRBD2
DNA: TGTGCCAGCAGGGCAAAGCTAGCGGGAGCTGGGGAGCAGTACTTC
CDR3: CASRAKLAGAGEQYF

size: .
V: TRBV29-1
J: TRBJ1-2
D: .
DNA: TGCAGCGTTGGGAAGCGGTCGTTTGGATATGGCTACACCTTC
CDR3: CSVGKRSFGYGYTF

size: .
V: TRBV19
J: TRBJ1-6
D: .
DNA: TGTGCCAGTAGCCAGGGGAATTCACCCCTCCACTTT
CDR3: CASSQGNSPLHF